This T cell receptor beta chain derives from a study of shared clonotypes between healthy human individuals. In regard to this clone: Its specificity is unknown.

This CDR3 region has 15 residues. The J segment lost 10 bases and the V segment lost 5 bases, leaving 12 bases of the junction unmatched. Germline lookup yields CDR1 SGHVS and CDR2 FNYEAQ. Study results and limitations: Rarefaction analysis demonstrated incomplete sorted-subset sequencing notwithstanding large depth.

The protocol was immunoSEQ multiplex PCR, while the TCRdb copy is restricted to in-frame clones and leaves out a portion. The profile shows 760,000 or so clones, roughly 96% of them singletons. Positive CCR7 selection of CD45RO-negative cells yielded the naive CD8 cells, and terminally differentiated effector memory CD45RA+ cells were excluded. Specimen: naive CD8+ T cells sorted from blood. The source of this sequence is a man younger than 45 in good health. The genes are TRBV7-6 and TRBJ1-5; TRBD1 agrees at 9 bases. As DNA, the CDR3 is TGTGCCAGCAGCGCAACCTCGGGACAGGGTTCTCCCCAGCATTTT. It yields the protein CASSATSGQGSPQHF.